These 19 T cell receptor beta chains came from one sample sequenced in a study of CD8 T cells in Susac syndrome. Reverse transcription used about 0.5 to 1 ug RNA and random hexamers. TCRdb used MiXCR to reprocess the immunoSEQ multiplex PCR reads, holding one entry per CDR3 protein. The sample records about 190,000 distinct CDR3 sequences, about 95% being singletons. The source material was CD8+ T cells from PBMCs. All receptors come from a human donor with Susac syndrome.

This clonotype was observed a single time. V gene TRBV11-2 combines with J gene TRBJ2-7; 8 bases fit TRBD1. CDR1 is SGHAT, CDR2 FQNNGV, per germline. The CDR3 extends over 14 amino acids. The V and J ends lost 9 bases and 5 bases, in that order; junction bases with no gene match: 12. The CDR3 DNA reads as TGTGCCAGTGCTCCGGGACAGGACTTGGACGAGCAGTACTTC. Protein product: CASAPGQDLDEQYF.

The chain's CDR3 is CASRGLPGPPDTQYF. In DNA, the CDR3 is TGTGCCAGCAGGGGACTCCCCGGCCCCCCAGATACGCAGTATTTT. The chain links TRBV5-4 to TRBJ2-3; a weak D match, TRBD2 (6 bases). The germline V gene has CDR1 SGHNT and CDR2 YYREEE (reference sequence). The germline V and J ends were trimmed by 5 bases and 4 bases, with 17 bases remaining between them. The CDR3 is 15 amino acids.

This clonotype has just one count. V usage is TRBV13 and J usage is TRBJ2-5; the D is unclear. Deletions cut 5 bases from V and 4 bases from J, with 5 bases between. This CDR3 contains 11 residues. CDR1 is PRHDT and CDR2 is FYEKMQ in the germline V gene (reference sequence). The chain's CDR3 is CASSTRETQYF. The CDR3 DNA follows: TGTGCCAGCAGCACACGAGAGACCCAGTACTTC.

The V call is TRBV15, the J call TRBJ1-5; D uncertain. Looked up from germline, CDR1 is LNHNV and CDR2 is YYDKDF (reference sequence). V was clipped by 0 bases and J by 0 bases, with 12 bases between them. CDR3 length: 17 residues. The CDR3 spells CATSRDWAGYSNQPQHF. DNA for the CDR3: TGTGCCACCAGCAGAGATTGGGCAGGTTATAGCAATCAGCCCCAGCATTTT.

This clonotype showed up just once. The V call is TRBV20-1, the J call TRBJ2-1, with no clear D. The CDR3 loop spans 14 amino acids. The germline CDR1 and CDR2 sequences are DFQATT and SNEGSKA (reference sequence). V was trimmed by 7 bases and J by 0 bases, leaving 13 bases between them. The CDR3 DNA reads TGCAGTGGAGGTCCTTTTTTCTCCTACAATGAGCAGTTCTTC. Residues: CSGGPFFSYNEQFF.

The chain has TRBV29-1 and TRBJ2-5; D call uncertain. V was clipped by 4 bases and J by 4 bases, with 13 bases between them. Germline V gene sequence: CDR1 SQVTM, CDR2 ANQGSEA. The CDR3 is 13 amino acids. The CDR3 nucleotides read TGCAGCGTTGTGGGCAGCCTAGGAGAGACCCAGTACTTC. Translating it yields CSVVGSLGETQYF.

CDR3 in DNA: TGTGCCTGGAGGCCGACAGTAACTAACTATGGCTACACCTTC. This gives the protein CAWRPTVTNYGYTF. The chain is built from TRBV30 and TRBJ1-2; the D gene is possibly TRBD1 (5 bases). In germline, CDR1 is GTSNPN, CDR2 SVGIG (reference sequence). Trimming removed 3 bases at V and 0 bases at J, with 11 bases between. This CDR3 is 14 amino acids long.

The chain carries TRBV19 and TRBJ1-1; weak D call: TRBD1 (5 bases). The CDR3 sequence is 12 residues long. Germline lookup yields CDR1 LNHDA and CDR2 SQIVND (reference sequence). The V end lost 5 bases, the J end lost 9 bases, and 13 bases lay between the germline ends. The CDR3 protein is CASSLGTYKAFF. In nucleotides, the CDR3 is TGTGCCAGTAGTCTCGGGACTTATAAAGCTTTCTTT.

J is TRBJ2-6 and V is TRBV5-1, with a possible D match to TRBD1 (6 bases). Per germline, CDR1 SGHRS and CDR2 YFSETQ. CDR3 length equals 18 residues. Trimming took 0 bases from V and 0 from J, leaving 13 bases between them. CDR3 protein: CASSLEQGVSSGANVLTF. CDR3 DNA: TGCGCCAGCAGCTTGGAACAGGGCGTTAGCTCTGGGGCCAACGTCCTGACTTTC.

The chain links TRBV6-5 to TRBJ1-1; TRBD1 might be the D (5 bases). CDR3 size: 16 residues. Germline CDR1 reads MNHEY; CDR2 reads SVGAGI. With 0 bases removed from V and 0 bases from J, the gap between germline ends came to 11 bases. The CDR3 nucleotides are TGTGCCAGCAGTTACTCATGGACACAACTGAACACTGAAGCTTTCTTT. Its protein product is CASSYSWTQLNTEAFF.

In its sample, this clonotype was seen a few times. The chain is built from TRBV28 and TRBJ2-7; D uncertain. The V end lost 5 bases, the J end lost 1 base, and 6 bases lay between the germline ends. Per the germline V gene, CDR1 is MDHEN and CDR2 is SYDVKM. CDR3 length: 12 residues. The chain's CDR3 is CASSPTSYEQYF. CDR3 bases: TGTGCCAGCAGTCCCACATCCTACGAGCAGTACTTC.

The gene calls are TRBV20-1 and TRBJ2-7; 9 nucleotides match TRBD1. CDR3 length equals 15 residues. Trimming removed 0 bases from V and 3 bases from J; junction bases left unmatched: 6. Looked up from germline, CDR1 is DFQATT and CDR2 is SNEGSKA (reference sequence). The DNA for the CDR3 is TGCAGTGCTAGAGATTACCCGGGACAGGGCTACGAGCAGTACTTC. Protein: CSARDYPGQGYEQYF.

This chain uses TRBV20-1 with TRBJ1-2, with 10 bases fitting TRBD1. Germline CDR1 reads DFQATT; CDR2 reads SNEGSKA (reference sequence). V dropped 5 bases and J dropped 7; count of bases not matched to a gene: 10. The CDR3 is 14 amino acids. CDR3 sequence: CSASRDRGTGGYTF. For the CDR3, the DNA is TGCAGTGCTTCCCGGGACAGGGGCACGGGTGGCTACACCTTC.

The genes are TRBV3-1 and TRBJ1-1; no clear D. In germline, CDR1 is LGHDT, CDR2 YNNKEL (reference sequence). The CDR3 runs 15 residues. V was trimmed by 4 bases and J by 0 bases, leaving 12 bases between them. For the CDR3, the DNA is TGTGCCAGCAGCCCCTCCTGGATCCTGAACACTGAAGCTTTCTTT. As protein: CASSPSWILNTEAFF. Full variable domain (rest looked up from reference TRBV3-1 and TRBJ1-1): DTAVSQTPKYLVTQMGNDKSIKCEQNLGHDTMYWYKQDSKKFLKIMFSYNNKELIINETVPNRFSPKSPDKAHLNLHINSLELGDSAVYFCASSPSWILNTEAFFGQGTRLTVV.

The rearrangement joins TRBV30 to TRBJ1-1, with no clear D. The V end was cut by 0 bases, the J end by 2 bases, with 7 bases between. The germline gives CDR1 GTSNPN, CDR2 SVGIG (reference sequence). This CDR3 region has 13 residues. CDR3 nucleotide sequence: TGTGCCTGGAGTGTAATACGAAACACTGAAGCTTTCTTT. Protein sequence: CAWSVIRNTEAFF.

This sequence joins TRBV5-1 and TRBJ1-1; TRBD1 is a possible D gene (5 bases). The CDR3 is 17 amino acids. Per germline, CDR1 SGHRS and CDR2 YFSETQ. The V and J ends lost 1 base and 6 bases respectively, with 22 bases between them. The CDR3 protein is CASSLFGQANKGAEAFF. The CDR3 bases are TGCGCCAGCAGCTTGTTTGGTCAGGCCAACAAAGGGGCTGAAGCTTTCTTT.

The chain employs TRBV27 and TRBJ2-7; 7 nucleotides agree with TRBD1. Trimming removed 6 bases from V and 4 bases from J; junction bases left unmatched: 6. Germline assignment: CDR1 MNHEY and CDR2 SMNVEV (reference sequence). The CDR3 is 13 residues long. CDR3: CASSYDREYEQYF. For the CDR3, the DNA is TGTGCCAGCAGCTATGACAGGGAATACGAGCAGTACTTC.

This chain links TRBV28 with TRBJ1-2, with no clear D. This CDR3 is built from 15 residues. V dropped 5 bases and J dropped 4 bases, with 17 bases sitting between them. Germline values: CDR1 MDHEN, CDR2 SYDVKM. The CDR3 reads CASSPGWRSSYGYTF. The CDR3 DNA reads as TGTGCCAGCAGTCCTGGGTGGCGGAGCTCCTATGGCTACACCTTC.

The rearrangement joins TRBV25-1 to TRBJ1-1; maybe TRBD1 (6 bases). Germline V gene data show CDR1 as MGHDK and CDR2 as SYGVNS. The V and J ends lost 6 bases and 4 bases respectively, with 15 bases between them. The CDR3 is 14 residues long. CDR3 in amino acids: CASRLGGGGTEAFF. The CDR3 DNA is TGTGCCAGCAGACTCGGGGGGGGCGGCACTGAAGCTTTCTTT.